The T cell receptor beta chain described here comes from a study of regulatory T cells in long-lasting Graves disease. Study-level findings and limits: With persistent disease, TRBV28, TRBJ1-2 and TRBJ2-5 were the favored segments.

The length of the CDR3 is 13 residues. Germline V lookup: CDR1 LNHNV, CDR2 YYDKDF (reference sequence). The V end lost 3 bases, the J end lost 7 bases, and 12 bases lay between the germline ends. Described time point: newly diagnosed GD, antithyroid drugs for less than 3 months. Extracted PBMC RNA gave rise to the TCR library. American Thyroid Association guidelines served as the basis for diagnosing Graves' disease. Remarks on this clonotype: Antigen unknown.

Sequencing libraries for TCR beta were prepared with iRepertoire HTBI primers and Arm-PCR of CDR3 regions. TCRdb re-called the multiplex PCR reads with MiXCR, one entry per CDR3 protein. Of 420,000 or so distinct CDR3 sequences detected, roughly 15% appear once; the ten largest clones hold 23%. This sample also appeared in a second study, on T cells in Graves' hyperthyroidism and ophthalmopathy. According to that study: Researchers ran a first-round RT-PCR on the TCR CDR3 using the HTBI primer set. Median prediction lead before ophthalmopathy onset was 5 to 7 months with the model.

The sequences come from peripheral blood mononuclear cells (PBMCs), collected at new diagnosis, from a patient treated with antithyroid drugs. The V and J genes are TRBV15 and TRBJ1-1; D is uncertain. This sequence originates from a woman between 18 and 30 years old with Graves disease. CDR3 sequence: CATSREGGSEAFF. CDR3 DNA sequence: TGTGCCACCAGCAGGGAAGGAGGGAGTGAAGCTTTCTTT.